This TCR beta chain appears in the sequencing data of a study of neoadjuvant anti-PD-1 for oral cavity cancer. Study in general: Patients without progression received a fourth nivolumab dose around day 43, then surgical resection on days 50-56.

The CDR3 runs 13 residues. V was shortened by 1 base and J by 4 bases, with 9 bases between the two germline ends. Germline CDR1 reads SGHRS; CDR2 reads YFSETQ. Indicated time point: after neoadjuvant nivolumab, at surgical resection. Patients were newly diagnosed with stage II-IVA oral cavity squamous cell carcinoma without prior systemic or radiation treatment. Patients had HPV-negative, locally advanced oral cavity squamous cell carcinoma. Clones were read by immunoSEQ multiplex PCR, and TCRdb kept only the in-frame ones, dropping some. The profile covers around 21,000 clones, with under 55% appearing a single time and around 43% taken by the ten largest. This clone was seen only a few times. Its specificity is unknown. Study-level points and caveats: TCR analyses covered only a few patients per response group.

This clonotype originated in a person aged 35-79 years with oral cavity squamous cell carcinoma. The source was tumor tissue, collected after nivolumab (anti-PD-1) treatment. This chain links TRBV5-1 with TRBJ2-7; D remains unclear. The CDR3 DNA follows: TGCGCCAGCAGCTTGAGCAGCGCGTACGAGCAGTACTTC. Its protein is CASSLSSAYEQYF.